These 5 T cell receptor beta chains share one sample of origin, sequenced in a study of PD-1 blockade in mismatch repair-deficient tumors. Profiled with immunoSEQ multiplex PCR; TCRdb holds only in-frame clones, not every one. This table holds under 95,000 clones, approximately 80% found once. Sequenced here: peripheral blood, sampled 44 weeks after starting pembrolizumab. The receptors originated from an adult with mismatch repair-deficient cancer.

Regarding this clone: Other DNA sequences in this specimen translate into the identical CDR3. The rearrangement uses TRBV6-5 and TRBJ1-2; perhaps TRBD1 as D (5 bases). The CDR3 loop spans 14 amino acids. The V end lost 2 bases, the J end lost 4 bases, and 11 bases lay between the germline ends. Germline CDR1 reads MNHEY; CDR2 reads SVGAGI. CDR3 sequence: CASSYVQGTYGYTF. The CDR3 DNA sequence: TGTGCCAGCAGTTACGTTCAGGGAACCTATGGCTACACCTTC.

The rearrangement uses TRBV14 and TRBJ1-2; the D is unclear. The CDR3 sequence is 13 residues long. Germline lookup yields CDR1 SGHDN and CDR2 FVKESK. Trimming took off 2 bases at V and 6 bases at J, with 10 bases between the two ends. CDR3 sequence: CASSQRNVDGYTF. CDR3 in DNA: TGTGCCAGCAGCCAAAGGAATGTCGATGGCTACACCTTC.

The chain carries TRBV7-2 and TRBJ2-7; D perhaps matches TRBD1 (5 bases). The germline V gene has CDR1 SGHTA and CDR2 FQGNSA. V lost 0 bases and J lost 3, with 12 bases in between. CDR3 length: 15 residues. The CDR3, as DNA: TGTGCCAGCAGCTTAGCGGCAGGGCCTTACTACGAGCAGTACTTC. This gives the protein CASSLAAGPYYEQYF. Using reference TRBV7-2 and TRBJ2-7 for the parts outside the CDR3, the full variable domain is GAGVSQSPSNKVTEKGKDVELRCDPISGHTALYWYRQSLGQGLEFLIYFQGNSAPDKSGLPSDRFSAERTGGSVSTLTIQRTQQEDSAVYLCASSLAAGPYYEQYFGPGTRLTVT.

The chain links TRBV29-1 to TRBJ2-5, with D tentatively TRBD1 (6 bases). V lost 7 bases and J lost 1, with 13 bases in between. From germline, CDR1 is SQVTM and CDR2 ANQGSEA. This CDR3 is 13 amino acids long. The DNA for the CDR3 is TGCAGCGCACAGGGTAGGCTCCAAGAGACCCAGTACTTC. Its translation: CSAQGRLQETQYF.

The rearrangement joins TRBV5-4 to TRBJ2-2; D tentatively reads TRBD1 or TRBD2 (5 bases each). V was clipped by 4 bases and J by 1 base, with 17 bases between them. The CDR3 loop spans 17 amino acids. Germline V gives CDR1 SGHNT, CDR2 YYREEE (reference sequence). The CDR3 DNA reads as TGTGCCAGCAGCGGGGCACTAGAAAGTTGGAACACCGGGGAGCTGTTTTTT. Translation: CASSGALESWNTGELFF.